This TCR beta chain was profiled in a study of T cell responses to AZD1222 COVID-19 vaccine (dated by TCRdb to the early 2020s). General notes on the study: TCR sequencing was performed for roughly 250 trial participants, of whom some 200 were given two doses of AZD1222 and 26 were given two doses of MenACWY control vaccine. Trial participants were enrolled into age subgroups of 18-55, 56-69 and 70-plus years, which contained around 150, 29 and 61 TCR-sequenced participants, respectively. Results the study describes overall, beyond this receptor: Reportedly, close to half of the unique spike-specific TCRs recognized epitopes lying outside the regions that are mutated in the B.1.351 and B.1.1.7 variants. Conclusions about previously exposed vaccinees are limited because only six or seven AZD1222 recipients were SARS-CoV-2 seropositive at baseline. In the small 56-69-year group, the increase in depth fell short of significance, most likely because of low power. Most participants were white British and females outnumbered males, and the authors suggested that clonal diversity may have been underestimated. Because no day 14 peak-response samples were available, repertoires were characterized only after the peak T cell response. Vaccine-associated CD4 TCRs spanned the whole spike protein, with dominant responses in regions 160-218 and 743-854. After two AZD1222 doses, both the breadth and the depth of spike-specific TCRs were significantly higher than at day 0 and than in MenACWY recipients.

V drops 0 bases and J drops 0 bases, leaving 8 bases in between. Looking up the germline V gene yields CDR1 SGHTA and CDR2 FQGTGA. The CDR3 has 16 amino acids, counting the end cysteine and phenylalanine. Only CDR3 DNA remains: 48 bases, in frame from the first base. As for this clone: No cognate antigen has been identified for it. Base qualities are not recorded, but no much larger clone differs from it by a single base.

The time point label on this specimen signifies: about 28 days (+/-7) after the second vaccine dose. Read against the paper, the sample's treatment or condition label means: meningococcal conjugate vaccine given as trial control. Vaccinee samples were obtained from the UK trials COV001 and COV002, which included a single-blind randomized controlled phase 2/3 trial of AZD1222 (ChAdOx1 nCoV-19) in healthy adults. For TCRbeta chain sequencing, PBMC samples were collected from trial participants at day 0 and at day 28 after the second dose. The CDR3 regions of human TCRbeta chains were subjected to immunosequencing. Concerning the study's data processing: TCRs in the repertoires were compared against a reference library of SARS-CoV-2-specific TCRs that had been generated with the MIRA antigen-specificity platform. Breadth was defined as the fraction of unique TCRs that were SARS-CoV-2-associated. Depth was defined as the fraction of total T cells that were SARS-CoV-2-associated. Using the MIRA data, each spike-specific TCR was assigned both to the spike region to which the TCR was reactive and to a CD4 or CD8 class. Log10-transformed breadth and depth values were compared by one-way ANOVA with Sidak's multiple comparisons tests. TCRdb mirrors the immuneACCESS table, restricted to in-frame sequences. Some clones are absent from its copies; in checked studies, under half trace to an unresolved V gene, and the reason for the others is unknown. That table is the source of V, J and clone size, and D and trimming were worked out from the DNA. The table for this sample lists 160,000 or so clones; just under 90% of them were counted only once. The ten most abundant clones make up 4.3% of the sample.

The rearrangement combines TRBV7-3 with TRBJ2-2; no D gene call is confident. Source: peripheral blood, taken 28 days after the second dose of the MenACWY control vaccine. The receptor comes from an adult who received the MenACWY meningococcal vaccine as a control. The nucleotides read TGTGCCAGCAGCTTAACTGGTGGTTCGAACACCGGGGAGCTGTTTTTT. Its translation is CASSLTGGSNTGELFF.